Sequencing of this T cell receptor beta chain was carried out in a study of blood T cell repertoires in COVID-19. Study overall: Acute-phase and convalescent COVID-19 samples originated in the United States, Italy and Spain. Nucleic acid was either cDNA or gDNA, and it came from T cells, B-cell-depleted T cells, or PBMCs.

Measured with immunoSEQ multiplex PCR; TCRdb has only the in-frame clones, and not every one. Of roughly 250,000 clones in the sample, approximately 86% are singletons; the top ten hold nearly 6.5%. Germline values: CDR1 ENHRY, CDR2 SYGVKD. The CDR3 length is 16 residues. With V trimmed by 3 bases and J by 7 bases, 4 bases remained unmatched. This receptor was identified in a woman aged 30 to 39 with acute COVID-19. The chain uses TRBV10-3 and TRBJ2-1; TRBD2 aligns across 15 bases. The sequenced material came from PBMCs or T cells enriched from blood (not recorded which). The CDR3 region has the DNA TGTGCCATCAGTGAAGAGGGGACTAGCGGGAGGAATGAGCAGTTCTTC. Translated: CAISEEGTSGRNEQFF.